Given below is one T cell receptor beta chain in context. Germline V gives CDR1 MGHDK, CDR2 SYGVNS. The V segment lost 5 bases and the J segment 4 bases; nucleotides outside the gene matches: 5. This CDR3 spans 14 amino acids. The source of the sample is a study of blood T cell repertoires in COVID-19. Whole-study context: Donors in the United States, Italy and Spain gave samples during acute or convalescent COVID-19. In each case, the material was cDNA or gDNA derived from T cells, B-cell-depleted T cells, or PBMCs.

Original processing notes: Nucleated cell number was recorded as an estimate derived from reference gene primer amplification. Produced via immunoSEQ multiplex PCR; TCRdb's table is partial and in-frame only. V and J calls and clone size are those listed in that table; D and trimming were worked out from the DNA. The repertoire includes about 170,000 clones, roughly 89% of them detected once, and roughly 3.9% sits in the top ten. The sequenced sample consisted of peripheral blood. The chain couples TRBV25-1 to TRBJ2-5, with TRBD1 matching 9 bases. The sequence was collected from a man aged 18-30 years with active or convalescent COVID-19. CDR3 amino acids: CASSTNRGRETQYF. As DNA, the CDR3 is TGTGCCAGCAGTACGAACAGGGGGCGAGAGACCCAGTACTTC. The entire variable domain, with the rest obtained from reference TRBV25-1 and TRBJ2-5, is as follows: EADIYQTPRYLVIGTGKKITLECSQTMGHDKMYWYQQDPGMELHLIHYSYGVNSTEKGDLSSESTVSRIRTEHFPLTLESARPSHTSQYLCASSTNRGRETQYFGPGTRLLVL.